One and the same sample provided the 3 T cell receptor beta chains below, sequenced in a study of cytomegalovirus exposure and HLA in healthy donors. The PCR made use of 60 Vbeta and 13 Jbeta primers. TCRdb keeps only in-frame clones here, not all; method: immunoSEQ multiplex PCR. This sample's table reports around 140,000 clones. The sample was PBMCs. The source of these receptors is a woman aged 40 to 49 in good health and CMV-seronegative.

The chain uses TRBV5-4 and TRBJ1-4, with D hard to call. Trimming took off 6 bases at V and 3 bases at J, with 9 bases between the two ends. From germline, CDR1 is SGHNT and CDR2 YYREEE (reference sequence). The CDR3 sequence is 13 residues long. CDR3 DNA: TGTGCCAGCACCACTGAAGCTAATGAAAAACTGTTTTTT. Encoded protein: CASTTEANEKLFF.

The chain links TRBV7-2 to TRBJ2-2; no clear D. V was trimmed by 3 bases and J by 6 bases, leaving 14 bases between them. The CDR3 is 15 amino acids. Per germline, CDR1 SGHTA and CDR2 FQGNSA. CDR3 in amino acids: CASSFRSLGSGELFF. The CDR3 region has the DNA TGTGCCAGCAGCTTCCGTAGTCTAGGATCCGGGGAGCTGTTTTTT.

The rearrangement links TRBV5-8 to TRBJ2-7; D is possibly TRBD1 (6 bases). Germline CDR1 is SGHTS and CDR2 is YDEGEE. This CDR3 is 12 amino acids long. V dropped 1 base and J dropped 6 bases, with 8 bases sitting between them. Written as DNA, the CDR3 is TGTGCCAGCAGCTTGCAGGGGTTCGAGCAGTACTTC. Translation gives CASSLQGFEQYF.